A single sample gave rise to the 3 T cell receptor beta chains below, sequenced in a study of OX40 agonist ivuxolimab in advanced cancers. The data were produced by immunoSEQ multiplex PCR, yet TCRdb's version contains in-frame clones alone and is incomplete. The data contain just under 85,000 clones, roughly 80% of them seen just once; the ten biggest clones take up 0.85%. The sample consisted of CD4+ or CD8+ T cells sorted from blood, taken in a trial of the OX40 agonist ivuxolimab. Every receptor here comes from an adult with an advanced solid tumor such as melanoma, head and neck, liver or kidney cancer.

This chain connects TRBV7-2 to TRBJ2-5; 8 positions agree with TRBD2. This CDR3 is built from 16 residues. Trimming at V came to 5 bases and at J to 1 base, leaving 9 bases not matched to a gene. Germline-derived CDR1 and CDR2 are SGHTA and FQGNSA. CDR3 region: CASSLPAGARQETQYF. CDR3 nucleotide sequence: TGTGCCAGCAGCCTCCCAGCGGGGGCACGCCAAGAGACCCAGTACTTC. The complete variable domain, with remaining parts taken from reference TRBV7-2 and TRBJ2-5, reads GAGVSQSPSNKVTEKGKDVELRCDPISGHTALYWYRQSLGQGLEFLIYFQGNSAPDKSGLPSDRFSAERTGGSVSTLTIQRTQQEDSAVYLCASSLPAGARQETQYFGPGTRLLVL.

The V gene is TRBV29-1, the J gene TRBJ2-1; 11 bases match TRBD1. From germline, CDR1 is SQVTM and CDR2 ANQGSEA. The CDR3 loop spans 13 amino acids. The junction had 6 bases not matched to a gene; V was cut back by 4 bases and J by 10 bases. The CDR3 is CSVGGTGGREQFF. The CDR3 DNA reads TGCAGCGTTGGCGGGACAGGGGGGCGAGAGCAGTTCTTC.

The chain recombines TRBV5-1 with TRBJ2-7, with D perhaps matching TRBD1 or TRBD2 (5 bases each). This CDR3 has 18 amino acids. The V end lost 0 bases, the J end lost 0 bases, and 19 bases lay between the germline ends. The germline CDR1 and CDR2 sequences are SGHRS and YFSETQ. DNA of the CDR3: TGCGCCAGCAGCTTGGGAGGGGCAAACCCCGGAGGCTCCTACGAGCAGTACTTC. Amino acid sequence: CASSLGGANPGGSYEQYF.